This T cell receptor (beta chain) was observed in a study of blood T cell repertoires in COVID-19. Study in general: The United States, Italy and Spain were the sources of the acute and convalescent COVID-19 samples. PBMCs, B-cell-depleted T cells, or T cells were the source of the cDNA or gDNA that made up the material.

Authors' analysis steps: Cell counts per sample came from amplifying reference gene primers. Assay: immunoSEQ multiplex PCR; the TCRdb copy retains only in-frame clones and omits some. The V and J calls and clone size come from that table; D and trimming were worked out from the DNA. The data hold approximately 210,000 clones, with approximately 78% observed a single time. This clonotype originated in a woman aged 35 to 49 with acute or convalescent COVID-19. Input material: peripheral blood.

CDR3 coding DNA: TGTGCCAGTAGTATCCAGGGGCGGACTGAAGCTTTCTTT. Protein sequence: CASSIQGRTEAFF. The chain recombines TRBV19 with TRBJ1-1; tentative D call: TRBD1 (6 bases). The CDR3 consists of 13 residues. Trimming left V 3 bases short and J 5 bases short, with 10 bases between. Per germline, CDR1 LNHDA and CDR2 SQIVND (reference sequence).